The 20 T cell receptor beta chains presented below share a single source sample, sequenced in a study of post-analysis software for immune sequencing data. Study outcomes and limitations: Five or six TRBV segments, TRBV5-6, TRBV5-1 and TRBV20-1 among them, were found more frequent in patients than controls.

Every TCR beta cDNA library bore unique molecular identifiers. TCRdb used MiXCR to reprocess the PCR reads, holding one entry per CDR3 protein. Altogether 380,000 or so distinct CDR3 sequences are present, roughly 36% being singletons, with the ten largest covering under 15%. Their target antigens are unknown. What was sequenced was blood. All receptors derive from a girl aged 10 to 17 with multiple sclerosis.

The V gene is TRBV2, the J gene TRBJ1-2, with a weak D call TRBD1 (5 bases). The CDR3 runs to 11 residues. The germline V and J ends were trimmed by 11 bases and 4 bases, with 11 bases remaining between them. CDR1 is SNHLY, CDR2 FYNNEI, per germline. The DNA of the CDR3 is TGTGCCGACGGGACGGTCTATGGCTACACCTTC. This encodes CADGTVYGYTF. Looking up the rest from reference TRBV2 and TRBJ1-2 gives the full variable domain: EPEVTQTPSHQVTQMGQEVILRCVPISNHLYFYWYRQILGQKVEFLVSFYNNEISEKSEIFDDQFSVERPDGSNFTLKIRSTKLEDSAMYFCADGTVYGYTFGSGTRLTVV.

The rearrangement uses TRBV13 and TRBJ2-1; TRBD1 might be the D (5 bases). Trimming left V 8 bases short and J 6 bases short, with 14 bases between. The CDR3 runs 13 residues. Germline assignment: CDR1 PRHDT and CDR2 FYEKMQ (reference sequence). The CDR3: CASVGASGNEQFF. The CDR3 nucleotides read TGTGCCAGCGTAGGGGCCTCGGGCAATGAGCAGTTCTTC.

This clonotype was seen a handful of times. This chain connects TRBV7-2 to TRBJ1-1; 9 nucleotides match TRBD1. This CDR3 is 15 amino acids long. The germline gives CDR1 SGHTA, CDR2 FQGNSA. The junction had 7 bases not matched to a gene; V was cut back by 1 base and J by 7 bases. CDR3 sequence (DNA): TGTGCCAGCAGCTTAGGTGGAGGACAGGGGAATGAAGCTTTCTTT. Its translation is CASSLGGGQGNEAFF.

This clonotype was seen many times. In nucleotides, the CDR3 is TGTGCCAGCAGCTTGGCTTGGGGCAATGAGCAGTTCTTC. The encoded protein is CASSLAWGNEQFF. J is TRBJ2-1 and V is TRBV7-6; D uncertain. Germline assignment: CDR1 SGHVS and CDR2 FNYEAQ. The CDR3 loop spans 13 amino acids. Between the trimmed V and J ends, which lost 3 bases and 6 bases, there was a span of 9 bases.

There are a few counts of this clonotype. This chain joins TRBV2 and TRBJ1-6; 10 bases map to TRBD1. Trimming cost V 6 bases and J 11 bases; bases outside gene matches: 7. The CDR3 is 14 amino acids. Germline V gene data show CDR1 as SNHLY and CDR2 as FYNNEI. In DNA form, the CDR3 reads TGTGCCAGCAGATCTGACAGGGGGCCTGCACCCCTCCACTTT. This encodes CASRSDRGPAPLHF.

This clonotype was detected a few times. V is TRBV6-5 and J is TRBJ1-2, with D tentatively TRBD1 (5 bases). V lost 3 bases to trimming and J lost 8 bases, with 16 bases between them. The CDR3 runs to 14 residues. Germline V gives CDR1 MNHEY, CDR2 SVGAGI. The CDR3 DNA reads TGTGCCAGCAGTTATCCGGGGGGGACCTACGGCTACACCTTC. Translated, it gives CASSYPGGTYGYTF.

V gene TRBV18 combines with J gene TRBJ2-1; D may be TRBD1 or TRBD2 (6 bases each). The germline CDR1 and CDR2 sequences are KGHSH and LQKENI. The V end lost 1 base, the J end lost 8 bases, and 9 bases lay between the germline ends. This CDR3 has 13 amino acids. Here the CDR3 DNA reads TGTGCCAGCTCACCACAGGGGGGATATGAGCAGTTCTTC. It codes for CASSPQGGYEQFF.

In its sample, this clonotype was seen a few times. The CDR3 here is CASSPVGGAYEQYF. CDR3 nucleotides: TGTGCCAGCAGCCCCGTGGGGGGGGCCTACGAGCAGTACTTC. The chain recombines TRBV7-6 with TRBJ2-7, with TRBD2 matching 7 bases. Germline V gene data show CDR1 as SGHVS and CDR2 as FNYEAQ. The length of the CDR3 is 14 residues. Trimming removed 5 bases from V and 2 bases from J; junction bases left unmatched: 6.

The CDR3 DNA reads as TGTGCCAGCAGCCCCCCGGGGGGAAACACCATATATTTT. The encoded protein is CASSPPGGNTIYF. The chain uses TRBV14 and TRBJ1-3; D remains unclear. Trimming pared 4 bases from V and 4 bases from J, leaving 8 bases between. This CDR3 region has 13 residues. The V gene's germline CDR1 is SGHDN and CDR2 FVKESK.

The CDR3 DNA sequence: TGTGCCAGCAGCCAAGTAACAGGTAGCACAGATACGCAGTATTTT. This encodes CASSQVTGSTDTQYF. The gene calls are TRBV3-1 and TRBJ2-3; the D gene is possibly TRBD1 (5 bases). The CDR3 totals 15 residues. Germline-derived CDR1 and CDR2 are LGHDT and YNNKEL (reference sequence). Trimming left V 1 base short and J 0 bases short, with 8 bases between.

This clonotype was recorded many times. The rearrangement uses TRBV10-2 and TRBJ2-4; D not resolved. There are 14 residues in the CDR3. Germline V CDR1 and CDR2: WSHSY, SAAADI. The V end lost 0 bases, the J end lost 0 bases, and 3 bases lay between the germline ends. CDR3 in DNA: TGCGCCAGCAGTGAGTCGATAGCCAAAAACATTCAGTACTTC. It translates to CASSESIAKNIQYF.

The table lists this clonotype with a few counts. The V gene is TRBV12-3 or TRBV12-4, the J gene TRBJ1-4, with TRBD1 identical over 8 bases. The CDR3 contains 14 residues. V lost 5 bases, J lost 10 bases, and 9 bases stayed unmatched. CDR3 coding DNA: TGTGCCAGCAGTCCTGGGACAGGCCGGGGAAAACTGTTTTTT. As protein: CASSPGTGRGKLFF.

This clonotype was seen only a few times. The gene calls are TRBV6-6 and TRBJ2-5; 10 bases match TRBD1. Germline lookup yields CDR1 MNHNY and CDR2 SVGAGI (reference sequence). V dropped 6 bases and J dropped 4; count of bases not matched to a gene: 5. This CDR3 comprises 14 residues. The CDR3 region is CASSKTGGAETQYF. For the CDR3, the DNA is TGTGCCAGCAGCAAGACAGGGGGCGCAGAGACCCAGTACTTC.

The chain recombines TRBV5-5 with TRBJ2-7; D possibly corresponds to TRBD2 (6 bases). The V end lost 3 bases, the J end lost 2 bases, and 9 bases lay between the germline ends. The germline CDR1 and CDR2 sequences are SGHKS and YYEKEE (reference sequence). The CDR3 runs to 13 residues. CDR3 protein: CASSWDLTYEQYF. The CDR3, as DNA: TGTGCCAGCAGCTGGGACTTGACCTACGAGCAGTACTTC.

This clonotype has just a few counts. The chain recombines TRBV4-1 with TRBJ1-5; D uncertain. The CDR3 consists of 14 residues. The V end was cut by 1 base, the J end by 7 bases, with 11 bases between. Germline-derived CDR1 and CDR2 are MGHRA and YSYEKL. CDR3 amino acids: CASSQVGVEQPQHF. CDR3 bases: TGCGCCAGCAGCCAAGTAGGCGTCGAGCAGCCCCAGCATTTT.

The chain combines TRBV5-1 with TRBJ2-1; D call uncertain. From germline, CDR1 is SGHRS and CDR2 YFSETQ. CDR3 length: 16 amino acids. Trimming pared 3 bases from V and 0 bases from J, leaving 13 bases between. Written as DNA, the CDR3 is TGCGCCAGCAGCTCGACACCCCGGAGCTCCTACAATGAGCAGTTCTTC. Its translation is CASSSTPRSSYNEQFF.

CDR3 protein: CASSITGGSYEQYF. CDR3 nucleotides: TGTGCCAGCAGTATTACCGGGGGATCCTACGAGCAGTACTTC. The chain combines TRBV12-3 or TRBV12-4 with TRBJ2-7; D might be TRBD2 (6 bases). The V and J ends lost 5 bases and 1 base respectively, with 12 bases between them. The CDR3 loop spans 14 amino acids.

This clonotype was counted between two and nine times. The chain carries TRBV27 and TRBJ1-2; TRBD1 agrees at 7 bases. The germline gives CDR1 MNHEY, CDR2 SMNVEV (reference sequence). The J segment lost 7 bases and the V segment lost 4 bases, leaving 9 bases of the junction unmatched. This CDR3 region has 14 residues. The DNA for the CDR3 is TGTGCCAGCAGTTCGCCATCGACAGGGATTGGCTACACCTTC. This gives the protein CASSSPSTGIGYTF.

J is TRBJ2-3 and V is TRBV4-2, with TRBD2 matching 12 bases. Looked up from germline, CDR1 is LGHNA and CDR2 is YNFKEQ. The CDR3 is made up of 19 amino acids. V shed 0 bases and J 6 bases; nucleotides not matched to a gene: 13. The CDR3 DNA follows: TGTGCCAGCAGCCAAGATAGGGGGACTAGCGGGCTCCCAGGGGATACGCAGTATTTT. Translating it yields CASSQDRGTSGLPGDTQYF.

The gene calls are TRBV28 and TRBJ1-5, with unresolved D. In germline, CDR1 is MDHEN, CDR2 SYDVKM. Trimming took 3 bases from V and 5 from J, leaving 14 bases between them. The length of the CDR3 is 15 residues. This chain's CDR3 is CASSFPGGYHQPQHF. CDR3 bases: TGTGCCAGCAGTTTCCCGGGAGGGTATCATCAGCCCCAGCATTTT.